Each of the 24 T cell receptor beta chains below was sequenced from the same sample in a study of blood T cell repertoires in COVID-19. Sequenced by immunoSEQ multiplex PCR; TCRdb stores in-frame clones only, minus some. The table lists just over 300,000 clones, approximately 90% of them singletons, with about 4% in the top ten. Sequenced: PBMCs or T cells enriched from blood (not recorded which). Receptors were obtained from a man aged 25 to 40 who had recovered from COVID-19.

Points on this clone: The same CDR3 is also encoded by other DNA sequences in this sample. The chain employs TRBV19 and TRBJ2-5; weak D call: TRBD1 (5 bases). In germline, CDR1 is LNHDA, CDR2 SQIVND (reference sequence). Trimming pared 6 bases from V and 2 bases from J, leaving 10 bases between. This CDR3 contains 13 residues. In DNA, the CDR3 is TGTGCCAGTAGACGACAGACGCAAGAGACCCAGTACTTC. This gives the protein CASRRQTQETQYF.

This chain joins TRBV5-4 and TRBJ2-3; a possible D gene is TRBD2 (5 bases). V dropped 0 bases and J dropped 2 bases, with 10 bases sitting between them. The CDR3 contains 15 residues. Germline CDR1 SGHNT, CDR2 YYREEE (reference sequence). The CDR3 region is CASSLGFGITDTQYF. CDR3 bases: TGTGCCAGCAGCTTGGGGTTCGGGATCACAGATACGCAGTATTTT.

The V gene is TRBV3-1 (or the pseudogene TRBV3-2), the J gene TRBJ1-3, with D uncertain. Deletions cut 1 base from V and 0 bases from J, with 10 bases between. Germline V gene lookup returns CDR1 LGHDT and CDR2 YNNKEL (reference sequence). CDR3 length equals 16 residues. The CDR3 region has the DNA TGTGCCAGCAGCCAAGGGACTTTAGGCTCTGGAAACACCATATATTTT. Translation gives CASSQGTLGSGNTIYF.

The chain uses TRBV21-1 and TRBJ2-5; TRBD1 is the table's D call and was not checked against the DNA. TRBV21-1 constitutes a pseudogene. The CDR3 is 14 amino acids. CDR3 bases: TGTGCCAGCAGCAAGGAGGCAGGGGACAAGACCCAGTACTTC. Its protein is CASSKEAGDKTQYF.

Turning to this clone: At the DNA level, this CDR3 is encoded by other sequences in the same sample as well. CDR3 residues: CAWSSGTGYEQYF. In DNA form, the CDR3 reads TGTGCCTGGAGTTCCGGGACAGGCTACGAGCAGTACTTC. This sequence joins TRBV30 and TRBJ2-7; the match to TRBD1 covers 8 bases. Germline V gene sequence: CDR1 GTSNPN, CDR2 SVGIG (reference sequence). V lost 2 bases to trimming and J lost 3 bases; unmatched junction nucleotides: 3. The CDR3 sequence is 13 residues long.

V and J are TRBV11-2 and TRBJ1-6; 7 bases line up with TRBD1. Per the germline V gene, CDR1 is SGHAT and CDR2 is FQNNGV. The CDR3 extends over 18 amino acids. Trimming cost V 5 bases and J 3 bases; bases outside gene matches: 13. This CDR3 reads CASSPRATGQVYNSPLHF. CDR3 coding DNA: TGTGCCAGCAGCCCTCGGGCGACAGGGCAAGTCTATAATTCACCCCTCCACTTT. Filled out from reference TRBV11-2 and TRBJ1-6, the complete variable domain reads EAGVAQSPRYKIIEKRQSVAFWCNPISGHATLYWYQQILGQGPKLLIQFQNNGVVDDSQLPKDRFSAERLKGVDSTLKIQPAKLEDSAVYLCASSPRATGQVYNSPLHFGNGTRLTVT.

The rearrangement links TRBV30 to TRBJ1-4; D remains unclear. Per the germline V gene, CDR1 is GTSNPN and CDR2 is SVGIG (reference sequence). V was shortened by 3 bases and J by 4 bases, with 15 bases between the two germline ends. The CDR3 is 15 amino acids. The DNA of the CDR3 is TGTGCCTGGAGCGTCGGGTCCGGATTTAATGAAAAACTGTTTTTT. It encodes CAWSVGSGFNEKLFF.

A few counts support this clone. This chain connects TRBV7-6 to TRBJ1-3; TRBD1 agrees at 9 bases. The CDR3 is 15 amino acids. From germline, CDR1 is SGHVS and CDR2 FNYEAQ. The J segment lost 8 bases and the V segment lost 5 bases, leaving 10 bases of the junction unmatched. CDR3 loop: CASSEGQGKAYTIYF. CDR3 nucleotide sequence: TGTGCCAGCAGCGAGGGACAGGGAAAGGCCTACACCATATATTTT. Complete variable domain (other parts from reference TRBV7-6 and TRBJ1-3): GAGVSQSPRYKVTKRGQDVALRCDPISGHVSLYWYRQALGQGPEFLTYFNYEAQQDKSGLPNDRFSAERPEGSISTLTIQRTEQRDSAMYRCASSEGQGKAYTIYFGEGSWLTVV.

The chain has TRBV2 and TRBJ2-1; 7 bases match TRBD1. The CDR3 covers 13 residues. Trimming cost V 4 bases and J 10 bases; bases outside gene matches: 7. Looked up from germline, CDR1 is SNHLY and CDR2 is FYNNEI. The CDR3 reads CASSVDRVWEQFF. CDR3 DNA sequence: TGTGCCAGCAGTGTAGACAGGGTTTGGGAGCAGTTCTTC.

To note about this clone: A read error may produce the germline difference seen at one junction end. The chain recombines TRBV5-3 with TRBJ2-7, with 8 nucleotides matching TRBD2. TRBV5-3 is noted as an ORF with a role that remains uncertain. The CDR3 is 14 residues long. CDR3 nucleotide sequence: TGTGCCAGAAGTTTCGTTATACCAGGGCGGGAGGCCCTATTC. Translating gives CARSFVIPGREALF.

V usage is TRBV4-1 and J usage is TRBJ1-3; no definite D call. Trimming cost V 0 bases and J 4 bases, with 16 bases left between them. This CDR3 is 17 amino acids long. Germline CDR1 MGHRA, CDR2 YSYEKL. DNA for the CDR3: TGCGCCAGCAGCCAAGATAGGAGGGCAGGAGTAGGAAACACCATATATTTT. Encoded protein: CASSQDRRAGVGNTIYF.

The chain joins TRBV7-6 to TRBJ2-2; 8 bases are shared with TRBD2. V shed 1 base and J 6 bases; nucleotides not matched to a gene: 13. This CDR3 has 18 amino acids. CDR1 and CDR2 from the germline V gene are SGHVS and FNYEAQ. This CDR3 is CASSLVRGGTAGAGELFF. The DNA of the CDR3 is TGTGCCAGCAGCTTAGTTCGGGGGGGCACCGCCGGGGCCGGGGAGCTGTTTTTT.

The chain uses TRBV4-1 and TRBJ2-3; a weak D match, TRBD2 (6 bases). The CDR3 runs to 15 residues. Germline loops: CDR1 MGHRA, CDR2 YSYEKL. The V and J ends lost 3 bases and 2 bases respectively, with 12 bases between them. Written as DNA, the CDR3 is TGCGCCAGCAGCCATCTAGGACTACCCACAGATACGCAGTATTTT. It encodes CASSHLGLPTDTQYF.

This chain links TRBV2 with TRBJ1-2; TRBD1 might be the D (5 bases). V was trimmed by 0 bases and J by 8 bases, leaving 10 bases between them. There are 13 residues in the CDR3. Germline CDR1 is SNHLY and CDR2 is FYNNEI. CDR3 residues: CASSEARGVGYTF. CDR3 DNA sequence: TGTGCCAGCAGTGAAGCGCGGGGGGTGGGCTACACCTTC.

The chain recombines TRBV27 with TRBJ1-4; perhaps TRBD1 as D (6 bases). The CDR3 sequence is 16 residues long. From germline, CDR1 is MNHEY and CDR2 SMNVEV (reference sequence). V was trimmed by 0 bases and J by 4 bases, leaving 12 bases between them. The chain's CDR3 is CASSLSWSGVNEKLFF. CDR3 sequence (DNA): TGTGCCAGCAGTTTATCGTGGTCAGGGGTTAATGAAAAACTGTTTTTT. The variable domain in full, with the rest retrieved from reference TRBV27 and TRBJ1-4, is EAQVTQNPRYLITVTGKKLTVTCSQNMNHEYMSWYRQDPGLGLRQIYYSMNVEVTDKGDVPEGYKVSRKEKRNFPLILESPSPNQTSLYFCASSLSWSGVNEKLFFGSGTQLSVL.

The rearrangement uses TRBV28 and TRBJ2-5; a weak D match, TRBD2 (6 bases). The V end lost 5 bases, the J end lost 5 bases, and 21 bases lay between the germline ends. Germline V CDR1 and CDR2: MDHEN, SYDVKM. The CDR3 contains 16 residues. The CDR3, as DNA: TGTGCCAGCAGTCCGCTGGGTCTGGGGAGCGGGGAGACCCAGTACTTC. Its protein is CASSPLGLGSGETQYF.

This chain joins TRBV3-1 (or the pseudogene TRBV3-2) and TRBJ2-7, with D perhaps matching TRBD2 (5 bases). This CDR3 spans 13 amino acids. V dropped 3 bases and J dropped 5 bases, with 11 bases sitting between them. The germline V gene has CDR1 LGHDT and CDR2 YNNKEL (reference sequence). DNA for the CDR3: TGTGCCAGCAGCCACGGACGGGGAAACGAGCAGTACTTC. It yields the protein CASSHGRGNEQYF.

This clone has just one count. The chain is built from TRBV7-2 and TRBJ2-3; 11 nucleotides agree with TRBD1. The V gene's germline CDR1 is SGHTA and CDR2 FQGNSA. V lost 4 bases and J lost 4; bases outside the gene matches: 4. This CDR3 has 15 residues. DNA of the CDR3: TGTGCCAGCAGCTATCGGACAGGGGGCTCAGATACGCAGTATTTT. Translated: CASSYRTGGSDTQYF.

The V and J genes are TRBV30 and TRBJ2-7, with 8 bases lining up with TRBD2. This CDR3 is 14 amino acids long. Unmatched junction bases numbered 8, after V lost 2 bases and J lost 5 bases. CDR1 is GTSNPN and CDR2 is SVGIG in the germline V gene (reference sequence). The CDR3 bases are TGTGCCTGGAGTTTAACGGGGGGGCTCGACGAGCAGTACTTC. It is translated as CAWSLTGGLDEQYF.

This clone was observed once. Other DNA sequences from this sample encode an identical CDR3 as well. This rearrangement joins TRBV27 to TRBJ2-7; possibly TRBD2 for D (5 bases). Germline CDR1 MNHEY, CDR2 SMNVEV (reference sequence). The CDR3 length is 13 residues. V dropped 3 bases and J dropped 2 bases, with 8 bases sitting between them. The CDR3 loop is CASSLAGPYEQYF. The CDR3 nucleotides read TGTGCCAGCAGTTTGGCGGGCCCCTACGAGCAGTACTTC.

The chain employs TRBV28 and TRBJ1-2; no firm D call. Trimming took off 3 bases at V and 5 bases at J, with 7 bases between the two ends. The CDR3 extends over 12 amino acids. CDR1 and CDR2 (germline): MDHEN, SYDVKM. The CDR3 reads CASSFPPYGYTF. The DNA for the CDR3 is TGTGCCAGCAGTTTCCCCCCGTATGGCTACACCTTC.

The rearrangement links TRBV9 to TRBJ2-2, with D perhaps matching TRBD2 (5 bases). Trimming removed 0 bases at V and 7 bases at J, with 16 bases between. From germline, CDR1 is SGDLS and CDR2 YYNGEE. This CDR3 is built from 16 residues. This CDR3 reads CASSVEERRGIGELFF. CDR3 DNA sequence: TGTGCCAGCAGCGTAGAGGAGCGGCGAGGGATCGGGGAGCTGTTTTTT.

The CDR3 bases are TGTGCCAGCAGGCTAGACAGGGGGAACACTGAAGCTTTCTTT. This sequence encodes CASRLDRGNTEAFF. V usage is TRBV14 and J usage is TRBJ1-1; 8 bases agree with TRBD1. Germline V gene data show CDR1 as SGHDN and CDR2 as FVKESK. This CDR3 contains 14 residues. Trimming removed 6 bases from V and 1 base from J; junction bases left unmatched: 4.

The chain has TRBV15 and TRBJ1-5; 10 nucleotides align to TRBD1. This CDR3 has 12 residues. The V gene's germline CDR1 is LNHNV and CDR2 YYDKDF (reference sequence). The CDR3 coding sequence is TGTGCGCGGGACAGGGGAAATCAGCCCCAGCATTTT. This translates into CARDRGNQPQHF.